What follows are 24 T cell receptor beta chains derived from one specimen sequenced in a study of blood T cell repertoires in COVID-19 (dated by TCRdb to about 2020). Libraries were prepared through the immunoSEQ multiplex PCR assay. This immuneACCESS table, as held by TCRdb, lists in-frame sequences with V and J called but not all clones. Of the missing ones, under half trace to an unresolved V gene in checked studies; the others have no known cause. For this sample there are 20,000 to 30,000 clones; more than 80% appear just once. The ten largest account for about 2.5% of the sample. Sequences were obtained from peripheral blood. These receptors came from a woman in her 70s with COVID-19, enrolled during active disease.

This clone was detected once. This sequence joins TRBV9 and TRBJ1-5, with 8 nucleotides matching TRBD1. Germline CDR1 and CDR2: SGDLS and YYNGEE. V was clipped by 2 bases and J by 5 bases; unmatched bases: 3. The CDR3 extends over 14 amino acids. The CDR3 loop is CASSVGQADQPQHF. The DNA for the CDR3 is TGTGCCAGCAGCGTGGGACAGGCGGATCAGCCCCAGCATTTT.

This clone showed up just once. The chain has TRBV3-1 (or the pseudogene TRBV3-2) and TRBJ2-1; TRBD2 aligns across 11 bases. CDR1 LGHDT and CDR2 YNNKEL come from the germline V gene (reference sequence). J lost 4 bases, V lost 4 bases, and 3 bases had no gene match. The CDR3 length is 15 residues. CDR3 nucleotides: TGTGCCAGCAGCCGGATAGCGGGAGGGTACAATGAGCAGTTCTTC. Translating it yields CASSRIAGGYNEQFF.

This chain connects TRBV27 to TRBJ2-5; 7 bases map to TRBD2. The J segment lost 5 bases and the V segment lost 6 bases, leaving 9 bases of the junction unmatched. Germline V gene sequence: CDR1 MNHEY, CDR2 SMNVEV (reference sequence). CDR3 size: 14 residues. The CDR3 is CASRGGGPSETQYF. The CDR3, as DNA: TGTGCCAGCAGGGGGGGAGGGCCCTCGGAGACCCAGTACTTC.

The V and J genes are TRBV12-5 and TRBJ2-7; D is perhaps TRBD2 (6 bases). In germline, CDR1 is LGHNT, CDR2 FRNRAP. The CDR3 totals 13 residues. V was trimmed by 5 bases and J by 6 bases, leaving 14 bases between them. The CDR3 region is CASGLRERGEQYF. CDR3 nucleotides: TGTGCTAGTGGTCTCCGGGAGAGGGGCGAGCAGTACTTC.

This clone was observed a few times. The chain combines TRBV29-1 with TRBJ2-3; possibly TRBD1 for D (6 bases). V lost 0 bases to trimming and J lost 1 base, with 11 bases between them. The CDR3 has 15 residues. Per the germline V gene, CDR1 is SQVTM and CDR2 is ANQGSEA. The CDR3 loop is CSVEERHRGTDTQYF. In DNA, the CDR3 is TGCAGCGTTGAAGAGAGGCACAGGGGCACAGATACGCAGTATTTT.

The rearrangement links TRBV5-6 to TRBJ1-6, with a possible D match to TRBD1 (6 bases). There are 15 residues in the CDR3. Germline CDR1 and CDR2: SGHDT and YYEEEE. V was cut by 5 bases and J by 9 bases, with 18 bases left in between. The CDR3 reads CASRLGGGAGSPLHF. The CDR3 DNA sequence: TGTGCCAGCAGACTCGGGGGGGGCGCCGGTTCACCCCTCCACTTT. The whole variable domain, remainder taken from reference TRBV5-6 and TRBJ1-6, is DAGVTQSPTHLIKTRGQQVTLRCSPKSGHDTVSWYQQALGQGPQFIFQYYEEEERQRGNFPDRFSGHQFPNYSSELNVNALLLGDSALYLCASRLGGGAGSPLHFGNGTRLTVT.

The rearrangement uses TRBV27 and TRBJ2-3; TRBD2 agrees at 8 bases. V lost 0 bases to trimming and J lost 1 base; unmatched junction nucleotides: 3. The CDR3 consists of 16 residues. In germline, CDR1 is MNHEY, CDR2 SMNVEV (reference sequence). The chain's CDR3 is CASSLSGRGGTDTQYF. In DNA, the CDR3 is TGTGCCAGCAGTTTATCGGGGCGGGGGGGCACAGATACGCAGTATTTT.

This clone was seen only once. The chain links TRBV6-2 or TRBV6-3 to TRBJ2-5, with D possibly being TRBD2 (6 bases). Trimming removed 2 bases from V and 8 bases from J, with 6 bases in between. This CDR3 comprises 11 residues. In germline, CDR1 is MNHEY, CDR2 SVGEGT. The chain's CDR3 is CASSYAGTQYF. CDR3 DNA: TGTGCCAGCAGTTACGCGGGAACCCAGTACTTC.

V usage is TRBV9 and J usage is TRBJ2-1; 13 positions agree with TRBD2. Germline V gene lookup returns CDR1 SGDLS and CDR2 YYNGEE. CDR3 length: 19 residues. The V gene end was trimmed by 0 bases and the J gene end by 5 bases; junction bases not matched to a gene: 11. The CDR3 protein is CASSVDTSGTSGINNEQFF. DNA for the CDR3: TGTGCCAGCAGCGTAGATACGAGTGGGACTAGCGGGATAAACAATGAGCAGTTCTTC.

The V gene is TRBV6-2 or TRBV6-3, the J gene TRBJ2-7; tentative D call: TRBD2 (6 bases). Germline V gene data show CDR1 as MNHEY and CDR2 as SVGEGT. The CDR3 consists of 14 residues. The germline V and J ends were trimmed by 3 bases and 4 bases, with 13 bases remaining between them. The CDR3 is CASSYGAGRYEQYF. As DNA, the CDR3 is TGTGCCAGCAGTTATGGGGCAGGGAGGTACGAGCAGTACTTC.

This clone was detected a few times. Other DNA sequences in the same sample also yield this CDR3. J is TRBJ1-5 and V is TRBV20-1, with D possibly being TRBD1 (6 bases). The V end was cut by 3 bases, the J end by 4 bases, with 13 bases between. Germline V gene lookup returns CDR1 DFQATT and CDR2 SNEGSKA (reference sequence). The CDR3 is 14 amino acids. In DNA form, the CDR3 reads TGCAGTGCTAGTACAGGGACCGGGAATCAGCCCCAGCATTTT. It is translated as CSASTGTGNQPQHF.

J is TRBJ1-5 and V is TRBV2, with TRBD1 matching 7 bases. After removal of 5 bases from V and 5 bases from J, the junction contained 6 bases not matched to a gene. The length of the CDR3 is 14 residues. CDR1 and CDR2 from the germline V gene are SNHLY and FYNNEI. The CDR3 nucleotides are TGTGCCAGCAGTCGACAGGGTGGCGATCAGCCCCAGCATTTT. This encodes CASSRQGGDQPQHF.

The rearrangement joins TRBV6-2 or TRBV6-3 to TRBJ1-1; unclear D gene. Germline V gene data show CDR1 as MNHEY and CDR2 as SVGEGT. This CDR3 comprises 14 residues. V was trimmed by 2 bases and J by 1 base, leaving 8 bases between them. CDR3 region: CASSYGLPNTEAFF. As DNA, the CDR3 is TGTGCCAGCAGTTACGGGCTCCCGAACACTGAAGCTTTCTTT.

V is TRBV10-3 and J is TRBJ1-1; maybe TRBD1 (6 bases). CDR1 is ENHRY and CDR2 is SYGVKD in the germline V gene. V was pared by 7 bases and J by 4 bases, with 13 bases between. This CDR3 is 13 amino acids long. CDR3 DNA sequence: TGTGCCATCACCAATACAGGGCTCACTGAAGCTTTCTTT. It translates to CAITNTGLTEAFF.

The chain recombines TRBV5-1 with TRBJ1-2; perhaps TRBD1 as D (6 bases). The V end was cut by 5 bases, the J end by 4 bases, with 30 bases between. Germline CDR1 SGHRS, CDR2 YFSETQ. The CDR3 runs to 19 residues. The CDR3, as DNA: TGCGCCAGCAGTCCACTCTCCGGGACAAGTCCCTTCTTCGCCTATGGCTACACCTTC. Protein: CASSPLSGTSPFFAYGYTF.

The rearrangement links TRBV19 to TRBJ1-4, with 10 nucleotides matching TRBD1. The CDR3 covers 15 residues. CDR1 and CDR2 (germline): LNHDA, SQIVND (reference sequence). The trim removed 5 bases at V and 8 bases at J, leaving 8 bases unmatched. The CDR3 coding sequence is TGTGCCAGTAGTCGATGGACAGGGGGTAAAGAAAAACTGTTTTTT. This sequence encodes CASSRWTGGKEKLFF. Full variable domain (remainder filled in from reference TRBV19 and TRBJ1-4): DGGITQSPKYLFRKEGQNVTLSCEQNLNHDAMYWYRQDPGQGLRLIYYSQIVNDFQKGDIAEGYSVSREKKESFPLTVTSAQKNPTAFYLCASSRWTGGKEKLFFGSGTQLSVL.

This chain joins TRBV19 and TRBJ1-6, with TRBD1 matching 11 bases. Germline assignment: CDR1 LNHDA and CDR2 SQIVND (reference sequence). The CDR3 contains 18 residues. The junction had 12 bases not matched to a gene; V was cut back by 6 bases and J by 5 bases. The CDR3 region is CASRWARTGGADNSPLHF. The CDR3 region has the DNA TGTGCCAGTAGGTGGGCCCGGACAGGGGGCGCCGATAATTCACCCCTCCACTTT.

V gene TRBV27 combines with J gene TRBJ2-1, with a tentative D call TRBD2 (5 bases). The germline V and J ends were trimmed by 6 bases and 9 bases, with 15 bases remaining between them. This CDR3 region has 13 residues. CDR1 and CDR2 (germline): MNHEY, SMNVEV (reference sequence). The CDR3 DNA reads TGTGCCAGCAGGGGTGGCCGCCGGGGTGAGCAGTTCTTC. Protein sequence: CASRGGRRGEQFF.

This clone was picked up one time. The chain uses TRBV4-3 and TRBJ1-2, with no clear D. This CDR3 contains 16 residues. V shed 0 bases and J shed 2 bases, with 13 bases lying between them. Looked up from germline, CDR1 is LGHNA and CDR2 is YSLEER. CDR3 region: CASSQDWSSLNYGYTF. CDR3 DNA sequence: TGCGCCAGCAGCCAAGATTGGAGCAGCCTCAACTATGGCTACACCTTC.

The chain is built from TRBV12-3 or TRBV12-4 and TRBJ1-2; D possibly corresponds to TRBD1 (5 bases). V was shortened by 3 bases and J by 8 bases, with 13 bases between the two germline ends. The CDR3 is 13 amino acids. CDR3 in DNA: TGTGCCAGCAGTTTGGGAGGGGCAGGGGGCTACACCTTC. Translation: CASSLGGAGGYTF.

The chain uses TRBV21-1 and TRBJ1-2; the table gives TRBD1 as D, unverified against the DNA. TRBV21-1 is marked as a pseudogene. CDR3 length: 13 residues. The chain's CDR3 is CARTPGGRAGYTF. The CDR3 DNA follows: TGTGCCAGAACCCCAGGGGGCAGAGCTGGCTACACCTTC.

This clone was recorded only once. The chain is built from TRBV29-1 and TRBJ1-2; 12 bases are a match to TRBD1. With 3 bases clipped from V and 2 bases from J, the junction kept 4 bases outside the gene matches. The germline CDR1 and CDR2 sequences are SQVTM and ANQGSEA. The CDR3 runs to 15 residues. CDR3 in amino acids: CSVDRGQGANYGYTF. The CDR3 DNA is TGCAGCGTTGATAGGGGACAGGGGGCAAACTATGGCTACACCTTC.

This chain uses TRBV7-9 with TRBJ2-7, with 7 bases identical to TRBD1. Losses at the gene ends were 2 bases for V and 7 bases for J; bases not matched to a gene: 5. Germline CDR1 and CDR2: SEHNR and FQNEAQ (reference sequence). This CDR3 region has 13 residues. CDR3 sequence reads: CASSLSAQGEQYF. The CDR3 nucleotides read TGTGCCAGCAGCTTATCCGCACAGGGGGAGCAGTACTTC.

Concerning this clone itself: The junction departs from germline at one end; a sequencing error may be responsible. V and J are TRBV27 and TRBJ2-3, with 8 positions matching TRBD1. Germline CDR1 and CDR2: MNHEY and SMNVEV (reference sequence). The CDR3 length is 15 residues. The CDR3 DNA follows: TGTGCCGGCAGTGACCGGGACAGGCGCACAGATACGCAGTATTTT. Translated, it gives CAGSDRDRRTDTQYF.